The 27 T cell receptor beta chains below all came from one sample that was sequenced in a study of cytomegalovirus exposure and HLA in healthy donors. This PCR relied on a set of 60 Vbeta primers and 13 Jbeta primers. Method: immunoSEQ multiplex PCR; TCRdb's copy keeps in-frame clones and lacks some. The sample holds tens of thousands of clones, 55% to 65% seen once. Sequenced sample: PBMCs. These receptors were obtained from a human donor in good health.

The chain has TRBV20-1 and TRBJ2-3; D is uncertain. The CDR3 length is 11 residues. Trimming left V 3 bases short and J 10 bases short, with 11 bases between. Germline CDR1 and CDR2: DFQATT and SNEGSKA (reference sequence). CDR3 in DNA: TGCAGTGCTAGCCACGGGTCGGCGCAGTATTTT. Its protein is CSASHGSAQYF.

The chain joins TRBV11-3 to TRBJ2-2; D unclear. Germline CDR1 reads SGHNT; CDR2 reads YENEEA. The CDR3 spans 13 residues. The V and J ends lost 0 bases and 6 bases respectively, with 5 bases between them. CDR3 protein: CASSLDEAGELFF. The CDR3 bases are TGTGCCAGCAGCTTAGATGAGGCCGGGGAGCTGTTTTTT.

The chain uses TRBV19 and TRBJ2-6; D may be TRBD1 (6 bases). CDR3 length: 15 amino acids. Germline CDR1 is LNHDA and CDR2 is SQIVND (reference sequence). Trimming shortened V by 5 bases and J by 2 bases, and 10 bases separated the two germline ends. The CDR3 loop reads CASSLRGPGANVLTF. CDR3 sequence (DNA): TGTGCCAGTAGTCTCAGGGGTCCTGGGGCCAACGTCCTGACTTTC. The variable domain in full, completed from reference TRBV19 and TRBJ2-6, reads DGGITQSPKYLFRKEGQNVTLSCEQNLNHDAMYWYRQDPGQGLRLIYYSQIVNDFQKGDIAEGYSVSREKKESFPLTVTSAQKNPTAFYLCASSLRGPGANVLTFGAGSRLTVL.

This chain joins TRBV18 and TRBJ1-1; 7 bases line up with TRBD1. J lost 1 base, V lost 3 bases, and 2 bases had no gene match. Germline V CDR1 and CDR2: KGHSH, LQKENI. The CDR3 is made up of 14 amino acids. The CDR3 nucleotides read TGTGCCAGCTCACCGGACAGGAAGAACACTGAAGCTTTCTTT. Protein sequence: CASSPDRKNTEAFF.

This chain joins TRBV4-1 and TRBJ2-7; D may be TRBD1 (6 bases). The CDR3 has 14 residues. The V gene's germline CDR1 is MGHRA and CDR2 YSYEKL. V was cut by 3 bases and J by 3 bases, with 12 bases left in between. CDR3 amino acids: CASSQGRGSYEQYF. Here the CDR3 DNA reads TGCGCCAGCAGCCAGGGCAGGGGAAGCTACGAGCAGTACTTC.

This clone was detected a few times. The CDR3 here is CASSQRQGAEAFF. CDR3 nucleotides: TGTGCCAGCAGCCAACGACAGGGGGCTGAAGCTTTCTTT. The chain joins TRBV4-2 to TRBJ1-1; TRBD1 matches at 9 bases. The CDR3 sequence is 13 residues long. Germline CDR1 LGHNA, CDR2 YNFKEQ. J lost 6 bases, V lost 2 bases, and 1 base had no gene match.

Here the CDR3 reads CSVEVVKDTQYF. CDR3 DNA sequence: TGCAGCGTTGAGGTAGTTAAGGATACGCAGTATTTT. The genes are TRBV29-1 and TRBJ2-3; D is unclear. The germline V gene has CDR1 SQVTM and CDR2 ANQGSEA. The CDR3 is 12 residues long. Trimming took 3 bases from V and 6 from J, leaving 10 bases between them.

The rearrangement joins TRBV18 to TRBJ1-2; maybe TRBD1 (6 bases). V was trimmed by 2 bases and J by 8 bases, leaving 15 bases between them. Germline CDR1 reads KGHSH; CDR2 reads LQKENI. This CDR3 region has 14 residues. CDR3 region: CASSPRMGAGGYTF. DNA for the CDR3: TGTGCCAGCTCACCAAGGATGGGGGCGGGCGGCTACACCTTC.

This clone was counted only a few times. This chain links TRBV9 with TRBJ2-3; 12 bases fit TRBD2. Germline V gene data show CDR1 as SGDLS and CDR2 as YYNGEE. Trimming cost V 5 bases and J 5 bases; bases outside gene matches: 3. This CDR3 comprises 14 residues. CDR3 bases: TGTGCCAGCAGGCCTAGCGGGGGGGGAGATACGCAGTATTTT. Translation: CASRPSGGGDTQYF.

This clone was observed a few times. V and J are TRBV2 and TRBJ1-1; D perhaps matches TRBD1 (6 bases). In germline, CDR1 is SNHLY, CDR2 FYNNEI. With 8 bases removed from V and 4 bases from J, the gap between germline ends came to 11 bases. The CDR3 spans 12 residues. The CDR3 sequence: CASPGGPTEAFF. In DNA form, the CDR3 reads TGTGCCAGCCCCGGGGGGCCCACTGAAGCTTTCTTT.

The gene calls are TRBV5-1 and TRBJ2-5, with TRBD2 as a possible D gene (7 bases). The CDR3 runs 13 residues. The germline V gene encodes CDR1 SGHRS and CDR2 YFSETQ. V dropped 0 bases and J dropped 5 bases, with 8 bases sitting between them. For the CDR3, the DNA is TGCGCCAGCAGCTTGGGGGGGGGCGAGACCCAGTACTTC. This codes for CASSLGGGETQYF.

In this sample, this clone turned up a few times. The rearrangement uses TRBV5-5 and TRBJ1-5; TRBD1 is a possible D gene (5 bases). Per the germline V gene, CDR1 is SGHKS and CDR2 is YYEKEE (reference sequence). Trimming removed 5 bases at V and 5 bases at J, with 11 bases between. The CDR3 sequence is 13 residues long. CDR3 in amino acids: CASSRDSYQPQHF. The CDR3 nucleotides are TGTGCCAGCAGTCGCGACAGTTATCAGCCCCAGCATTTT. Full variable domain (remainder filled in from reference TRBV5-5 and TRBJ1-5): DAGVTQSPTHLIKTRGQQVTLRCSPISGHKSVSWYQQVLGQGPQFIFQYYEKEERGRGNFPDRFSARQFPNYSSELNVNALLLGDSALYLCASSRDSYQPQHFGDGTRLSIL.

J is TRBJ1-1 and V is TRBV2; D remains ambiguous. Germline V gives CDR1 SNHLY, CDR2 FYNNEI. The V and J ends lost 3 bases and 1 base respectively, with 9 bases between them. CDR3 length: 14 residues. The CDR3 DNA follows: TGTGCCAGCAGTGATTTGGTGGCGAACACTGAAGCTTTCTTT. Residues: CASSDLVANTEAFF.

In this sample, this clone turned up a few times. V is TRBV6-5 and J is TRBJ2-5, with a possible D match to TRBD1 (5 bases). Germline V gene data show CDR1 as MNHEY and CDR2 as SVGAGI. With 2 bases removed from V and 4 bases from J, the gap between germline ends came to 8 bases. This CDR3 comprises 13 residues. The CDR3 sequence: CASSYGRVETQYF. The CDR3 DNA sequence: TGTGCCAGCAGTTACGGCAGGGTAGAGACCCAGTACTTC.

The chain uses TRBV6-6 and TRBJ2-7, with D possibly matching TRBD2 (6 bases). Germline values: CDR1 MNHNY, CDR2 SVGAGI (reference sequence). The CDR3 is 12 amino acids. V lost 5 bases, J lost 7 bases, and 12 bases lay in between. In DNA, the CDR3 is TGTGCCAGCAGTCGGGGCGGGGTAGAGCAGTACTTC. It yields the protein CASSRGGVEQYF.

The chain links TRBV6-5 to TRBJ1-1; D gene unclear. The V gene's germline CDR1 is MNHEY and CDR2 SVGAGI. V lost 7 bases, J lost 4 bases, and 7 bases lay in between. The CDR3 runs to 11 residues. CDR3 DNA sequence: TGTGCCAGCAAAGGGAGCACTGAAGCTTTCTTT. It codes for CASKGSTEAFF.

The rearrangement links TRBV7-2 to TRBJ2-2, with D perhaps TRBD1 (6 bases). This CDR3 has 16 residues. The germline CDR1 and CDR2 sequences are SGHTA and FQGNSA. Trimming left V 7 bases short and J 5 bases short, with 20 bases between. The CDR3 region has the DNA TGTGCCAGCACCGCCAGGGGATTTGATTTGACCGGGGAGCTGTTTTTT. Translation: CASTARGFDLTGELFF.

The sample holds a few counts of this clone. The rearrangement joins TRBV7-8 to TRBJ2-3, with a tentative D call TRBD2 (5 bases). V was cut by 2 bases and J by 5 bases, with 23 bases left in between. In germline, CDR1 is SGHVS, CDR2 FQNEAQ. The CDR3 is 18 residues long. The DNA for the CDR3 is TGTGCCAGCAGCTTATTACTGAGTGTGGGCGGGCTTGAAGATACGCAGTATTTT. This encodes CASSLLLSVGGLEDTQYF.

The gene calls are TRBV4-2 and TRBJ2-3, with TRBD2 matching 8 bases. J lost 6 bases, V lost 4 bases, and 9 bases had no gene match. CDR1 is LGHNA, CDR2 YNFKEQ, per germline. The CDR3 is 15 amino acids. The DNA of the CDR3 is TGTGCCAGCAGCCCGAGGAGCGGGGGAGTCGATACGCAGTATTTT. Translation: CASSPRSGGVDTQYF.

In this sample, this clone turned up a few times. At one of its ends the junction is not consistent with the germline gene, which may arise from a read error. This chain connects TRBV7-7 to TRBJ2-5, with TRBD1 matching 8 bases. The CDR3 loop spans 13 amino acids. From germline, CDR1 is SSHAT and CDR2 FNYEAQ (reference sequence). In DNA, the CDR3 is TGTGCTAGCAGCCCGACAGGGGAAGAGACCCAGTACTTC. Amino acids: CASSPTGEETQYF.

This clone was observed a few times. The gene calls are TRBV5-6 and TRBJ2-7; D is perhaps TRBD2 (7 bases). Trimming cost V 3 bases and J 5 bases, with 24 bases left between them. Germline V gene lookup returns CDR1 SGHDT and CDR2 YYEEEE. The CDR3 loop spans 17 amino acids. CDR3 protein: CASSSWALGGQKDEQYF. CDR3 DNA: TGTGCCAGCAGCTCTTGGGCCTTGGGGGGGCAGAAGGACGAGCAGTACTTC.

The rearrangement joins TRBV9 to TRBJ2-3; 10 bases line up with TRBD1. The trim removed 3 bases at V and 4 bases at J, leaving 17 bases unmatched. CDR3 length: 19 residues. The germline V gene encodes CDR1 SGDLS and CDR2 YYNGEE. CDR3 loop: CASSAPRDRGGPRADTQYF. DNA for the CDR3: TGTGCCAGCAGCGCTCCTCGGGACAGGGGAGGCCCTAGGGCAGATACGCAGTATTTT. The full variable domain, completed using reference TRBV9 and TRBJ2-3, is DSGVTQTPKHLITATGQRVTLRCSPRSGDLSVYWYQQSLDQGLQFLIQYYNGEERAKGNILERFSAQQFPDLHSELNLSSLELGDSALYFCASSAPRDRGGPRADTQYFGPGTRLTVL.

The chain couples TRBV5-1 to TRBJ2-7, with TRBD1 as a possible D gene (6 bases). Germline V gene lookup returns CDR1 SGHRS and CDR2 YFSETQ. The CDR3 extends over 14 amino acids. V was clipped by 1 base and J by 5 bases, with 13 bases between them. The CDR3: CASSLPGVDNEQYF. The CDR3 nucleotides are TGCGCCAGCAGCTTGCCAGGGGTAGATAACGAGCAGTACTTC.

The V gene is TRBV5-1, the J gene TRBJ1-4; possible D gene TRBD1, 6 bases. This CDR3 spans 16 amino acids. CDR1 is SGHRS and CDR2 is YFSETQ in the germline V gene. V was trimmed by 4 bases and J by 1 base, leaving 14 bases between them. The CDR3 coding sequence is TGCGCCAGCAGCGTAACAGGGTTTGGAACTAATGAAAAACTGTTTTTT. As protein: CASSVTGFGTNEKLFF.

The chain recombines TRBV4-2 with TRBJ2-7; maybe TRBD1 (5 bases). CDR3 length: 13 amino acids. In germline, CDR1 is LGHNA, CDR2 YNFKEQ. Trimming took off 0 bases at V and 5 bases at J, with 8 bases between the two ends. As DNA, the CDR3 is TGTGCCAGCAGCCAAGAACAGGTTAACGAGCAGTACTTC. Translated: CASSQEQVNEQYF.

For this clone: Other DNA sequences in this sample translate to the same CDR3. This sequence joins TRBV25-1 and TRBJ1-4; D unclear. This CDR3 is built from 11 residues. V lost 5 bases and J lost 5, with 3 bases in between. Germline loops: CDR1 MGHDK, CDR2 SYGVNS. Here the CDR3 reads CASSLNEKLFF. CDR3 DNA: TGTGCCAGCAGTCTGAATGAAAAACTGTTTTTT.

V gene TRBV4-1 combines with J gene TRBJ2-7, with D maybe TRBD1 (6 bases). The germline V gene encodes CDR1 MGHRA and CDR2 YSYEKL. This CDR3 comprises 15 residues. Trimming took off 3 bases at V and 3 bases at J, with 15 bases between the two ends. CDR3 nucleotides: TGCGCCAGCAGCCAGGTAGATGGACAGCACTACGAGCAGTACTTC. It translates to CASSQVDGQHYEQYF.